Following are 7 T cell receptor beta chains from one sample sequenced in a study of T cell responses to AZD1222 COVID-19 vaccine. The assay was immunoSEQ multiplex PCR, and TCRdb's table has in-frame clones only and misses some. Among fewer than 200,000 clones listed, 85% to 90% were seen once. The material was peripheral blood, obtained on day 0 of AZD1222 vaccination. The receptors were gathered from an adult in good health.

This chain connects TRBV29-1 to TRBJ1-4; tentative D call: TRBD1 (5 bases). Germline values: CDR1 SQVTM, CDR2 ANQGSEA. The CDR3 length is 15 residues. The germline V and J ends were trimmed by 5 bases and 7 bases, with 20 bases remaining between them. This chain's CDR3 is CSVKEGPQIAEKLFF. CDR3 coding DNA: TGCAGCGTTAAGGAGGGACCACAGATTGCTGAAAAACTGTTTTTT.

The CDR3 region has the DNA TGTGCCAGCAGCTTGTCACGGAACTATGGCTACACCTTC. This gives the protein CASSLSRNYGYTF. The chain combines TRBV7-2 with TRBJ1-2; D is undetermined. Trimming left V 3 bases short and J 2 bases short, with 7 bases between. The V gene's germline CDR1 is SGHTA and CDR2 FQGNSA. The CDR3 contains 13 residues.

The chain couples TRBV27 to TRBJ2-1, with 8 bases lining up with TRBD2. The CDR3 consists of 17 residues. Germline V gene sequence: CDR1 MNHEY, CDR2 SMNVEV (reference sequence). The J segment lost 10 bases and the V segment lost 8 bases, leaving 22 bases of the junction unmatched. CDR3 nucleotide sequence: TGTGCCAGCTCTACGGGAGCGGGAGTCACTTCGACAAGGGAGCAGTTCTTC. Translation gives CASSTGAGVTSTREQFF.

The chain links TRBV5-1 to TRBJ2-3; the D gene is possibly TRBD1 (6 bases). The germline V and J ends were trimmed by 1 base and 5 bases, with 17 bases remaining between them. CDR1 is SGHRS, CDR2 YFSETQ, per germline. The CDR3 contains 16 residues. Here the CDR3 DNA reads TGCGCCAGCAGCTTGCAACCTCCGGACAGTCAAGATACGCAGTATTTT. It encodes CASSLQPPDSQDTQYF.

The rearrangement joins TRBV21-1 to TRBJ2-4; the tabulated D call, TRBD2, remains unverified against the DNA. TRBV21-1 is recorded as a pseudogene. CDR3 length equals 20 residues. The CDR3 sequence is CASSKEGLAGGRMTKNIQYF. In DNA form, the CDR3 reads TGTGCCAGCAGCAAAGAAGGACTAGCGGGGGGGCGAATGACCAAAAACATTCAGTACTTC.

The rearrangement uses TRBV10-3 and TRBJ2-3, with 11 bases that match TRBD1. The germline CDR1 and CDR2 sequences are ENHRY and SYGVKD. CDR3 size: 17 residues. V lost 10 bases to trimming and J lost 2 bases; unmatched junction nucleotides: 14. CDR3 region: CATLQKGQGAITDTQYF. The CDR3 DNA sequence: TGTGCCACCCTTCAGAAAGGACAGGGGGCGATCACAGATACGCAGTATTTT.

The V call is TRBV19, the J call TRBJ2-2; TRBD2 aligns across 8 bases. The CDR3 length is 14 residues. CDR1 LNHDA and CDR2 SQIVND come from the germline V gene (reference sequence). V dropped 5 bases and J dropped 5; count of bases not matched to a gene: 4. Here the CDR3 DNA reads TGTGCCAGTAGTCCCCAGCGGGGGACCGGGGAGCTGTTTTTT. Residues: CASSPQRGTGELFF.